This T cell receptor beta chain appears in the sequencing data of a study of TIL therapy for anti-PD-1-resistant metastatic lung cancer. Background on the study: Median tumor PD-L1 proportion score was about 6.6%. Half of patients were current or former smokers.

The libraries were made with immunoSEQ v3. The data were produced by immunoSEQ multiplex PCR, yet TCRdb's version contains in-frame clones alone and is incomplete. The data show tens of thousands of clones, about nine tenths seen once. Noted time point: pre-treatment sample, taken before nivolumab and TIL therapy. Stage 4 NSCLC adults joined between 2017 and January 2020. Trimming stripped 3 bases from V and 8 bases from J, with 7 bases between. The germline CDR1 and CDR2 sequences are MDHEN and SYDVKM. The CDR3 is made up of 12 amino acids. This TCR came from a person between 25 and 80 years old with non-small cell lung cancer. Sequencing was performed on blood, taken at baseline. The gene calls are TRBV28 and TRBJ1-4; no definite D call. The CDR3 reads CASSFPGEKLFF. The CDR3 DNA reads TGTGCCAGCAGTTTTCCTGGAGAAAAACTGTTTTTT.